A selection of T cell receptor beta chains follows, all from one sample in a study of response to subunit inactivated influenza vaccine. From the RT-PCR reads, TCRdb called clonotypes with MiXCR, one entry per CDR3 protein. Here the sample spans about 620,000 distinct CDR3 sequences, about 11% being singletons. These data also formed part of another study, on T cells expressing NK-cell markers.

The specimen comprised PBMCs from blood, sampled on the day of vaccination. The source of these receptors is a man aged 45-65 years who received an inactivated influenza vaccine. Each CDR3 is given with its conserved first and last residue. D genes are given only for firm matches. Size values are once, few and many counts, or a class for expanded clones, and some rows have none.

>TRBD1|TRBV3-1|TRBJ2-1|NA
CASSQGGQINEQFF
TGTGCCAGCAGCCAAGGGGGACAGATCAATGAGCAGTTCTTC
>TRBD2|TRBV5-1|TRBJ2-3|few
CASSLKRDSTDTQYF
TGCGCCAGCAGCCTCAAGCGGGACAGCACAGATACGCAGTATTTT
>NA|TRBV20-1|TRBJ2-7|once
CSASSPWDEQYF
TGCAGTGCGAGTAGCCCCTGGGACGAGCAGTACTTC
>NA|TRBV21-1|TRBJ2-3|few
CASSKRVGSTSTDTQYF
TGTGCCAGCAGCAAAAGAGTAGGGTCGACTAGCACAGATACGCAGTATTTT
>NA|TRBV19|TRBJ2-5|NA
CASSGPVETQYF
TGTGCCAGTAGTGGTCCGGTGGAGACCCAGTACTTC
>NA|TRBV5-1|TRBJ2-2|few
CASSLDTADNTGELFF
TGCGCCAGCAGCTTGGATACAGCGGACAATACCGGGGAGCTGTTTTTT
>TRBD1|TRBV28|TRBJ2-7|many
CASSIQGISYEQYF
TGTGCCAGCAGTATACAGGGGATCAGCTACGAGCAGTACTTC
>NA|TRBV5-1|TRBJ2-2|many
CASSLGSSNTGELFF
TGTGCCAGCAGTTTGGGCAGCTCGAACACCGGGGAGCTGTTTTTT
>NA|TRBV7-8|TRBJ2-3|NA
CASSLGSLATQYF
TGTGCCAGCAGCTTAGGGTCCCTTGCTACGCAGTATTTT
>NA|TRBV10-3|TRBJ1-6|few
CAIRVEGTNSPLHF
TGTGCCATCAGGGTCGAGGGAACCAACTCACCCCTCCACTTT
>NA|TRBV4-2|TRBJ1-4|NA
CASSQDAGTTNEKLFF
TGTGCCAGCAGCCAAGATGCGGGAACAACTAATGAAAAACTGTTTTTT
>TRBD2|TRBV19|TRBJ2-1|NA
CASSARTSGRKNEQFF
TGTGCCAGTAGTGCGCGGACTAGCGGGAGAAAAAATGAGCAGTTCTTC
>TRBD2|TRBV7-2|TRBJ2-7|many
CASSLISGLAGGYEQYF
TGTGCCAGCAGCCTCATTTCGGGACTAGCGGGAGGCTACGAGCAGTACTTC
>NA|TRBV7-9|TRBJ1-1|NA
CASSRNRGQLMNTEAFF
TGTGCCAGCAGCCGTAACCGAGGACAGCTCATGAACACTGAAGCTTTCTTT
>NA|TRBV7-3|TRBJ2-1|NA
CASSTEQGGEQFF
TGTGCCAGCAGCACAGAGCAGGGTGGTGAGCAGTTCTTC
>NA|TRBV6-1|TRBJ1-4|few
CASSKEQGLNEKLFF
TGTGCCAGCAGTAAAGAGCAGGGCCTTAATGAAAAACTGTTTTTT
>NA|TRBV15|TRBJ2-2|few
CATSRVGDRASNTGELFF
TGTGCCACCAGCAGAGTGGGTGATCGGGCTTCGAACACCGGGGAGCTGTTTTTT
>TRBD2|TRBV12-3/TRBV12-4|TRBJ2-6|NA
CASTLSLAGGYGANVLTF
TGTGCCAGCACCCTCTCACTAGCGGGAGGTTACGGGGCCAACGTCCTGACTTTC
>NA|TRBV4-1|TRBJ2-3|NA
CASSHTFPKQKGSDTQYF
TGCGCCAGCAGCCACACCTTTCCCAAGCAGAAGGGTTCAGATACGCAGTATTTT
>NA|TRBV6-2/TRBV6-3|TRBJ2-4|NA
CASGRDKNIQYF
TGTGCCAGCGGGCGAGACAAAAACATTCAGTACTTC
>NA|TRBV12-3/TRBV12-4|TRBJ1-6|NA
CASSQGIRNSPLHF
TGTGCCAGCAGTCAGGGGATTCGCAATTCACCCCTCCACTTT
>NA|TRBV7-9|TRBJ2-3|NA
CASSSQAPTQYF
TGTGCCAGCAGTTCACAAGCCCCGACGCAGTATTTT
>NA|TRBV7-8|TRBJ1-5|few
CASSLANQGRPPQHF
TGTGCCAGCAGCTTGGCCAACCAAGGGCGTCCGCCCCAGCATTTT
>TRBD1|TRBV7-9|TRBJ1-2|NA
CASRNTGQPPAGYTF
TGTGCCAGCAGAAACACGGGACAGCCGCCTGCTGGCTACACCTTC
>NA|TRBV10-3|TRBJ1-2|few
CAIGPQTTNYGYTF
TGTGCCATCGGACCACAAACAACTAACTATGGCTACACCTTC
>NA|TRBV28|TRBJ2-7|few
CAVRAPVYEQYF
TGTGCAGTACGGGCGCCGGTTTACGAGCAGTACTTC
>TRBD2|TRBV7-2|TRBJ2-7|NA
CASSSGGPSRGTYEQYF
TGTGCCAGCAGCAGCGGGGGGCCGAGCCGGGGGACCTACGAGCAGTACTTC
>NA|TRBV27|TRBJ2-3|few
CASSWRGPADTQYF
TGTGCCAGCAGTTGGAGGGGGCCGGCAGATACGCAGTATTTT
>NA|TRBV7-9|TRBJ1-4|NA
CASSFSVTNEKLFF
TGTGCCAGCAGCTTTTCAGTGACTAATGAAAAACTGTTTTTT
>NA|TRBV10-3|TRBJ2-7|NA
CAIRGLAGLGEQYF
TGTGCCATCAGGGGCTTGGCGGGGCTTGGGGAGCAGTACTTC
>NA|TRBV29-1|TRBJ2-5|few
CSVEVWGAETQYF
TGCAGCGTTGAAGTATGGGGGGCAGAGACCCAGTACTTC
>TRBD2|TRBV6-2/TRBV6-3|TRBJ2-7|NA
CASSSSSGVYYEQYF
TGTGCCAGCAGTTCCTCTAGCGGGGTTTACTACGAGCAGTACTTC
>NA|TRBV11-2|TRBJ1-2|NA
CASSRRAGNYGYTF
TGTGCCAGCAGCCGGAGGGCAGGAAACTATGGCTACACCTTC
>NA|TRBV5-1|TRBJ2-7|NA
CASSPDFGEQYF
TGCGCCAGCAGCCCTGATTTTGGCGAGCAGTACTTC
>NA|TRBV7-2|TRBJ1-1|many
CASSLFHTEAFF
TGTGCCAGCAGCTTATTCCACACTGAAGCTTTCTTT
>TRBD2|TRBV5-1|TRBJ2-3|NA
CASSFGGRAGDTQYF
TGCGCCAGCAGCTTCGGCGGGAGGGCCGGAGATACGCAGTATTTT